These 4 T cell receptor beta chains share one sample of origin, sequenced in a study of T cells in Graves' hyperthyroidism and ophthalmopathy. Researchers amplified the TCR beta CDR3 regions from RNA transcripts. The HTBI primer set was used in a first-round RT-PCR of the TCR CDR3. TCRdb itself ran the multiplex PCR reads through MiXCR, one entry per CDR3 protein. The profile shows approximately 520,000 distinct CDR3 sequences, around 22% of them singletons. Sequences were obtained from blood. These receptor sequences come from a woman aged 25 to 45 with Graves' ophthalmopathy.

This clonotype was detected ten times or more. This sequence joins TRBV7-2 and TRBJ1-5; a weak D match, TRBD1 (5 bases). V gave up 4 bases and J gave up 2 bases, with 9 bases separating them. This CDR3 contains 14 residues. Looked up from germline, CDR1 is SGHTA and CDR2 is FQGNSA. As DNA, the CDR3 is TGTGCCAGCAGCTCCCCAGGGCGCAATCAGCCCCAGCATTTT. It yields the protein CASSSPGRNQPQHF.

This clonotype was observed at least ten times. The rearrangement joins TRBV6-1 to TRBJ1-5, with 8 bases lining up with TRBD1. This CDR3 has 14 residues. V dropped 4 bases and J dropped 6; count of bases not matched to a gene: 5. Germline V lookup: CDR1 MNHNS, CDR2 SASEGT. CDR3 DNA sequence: TGTGCCAGCAGTGCCCCCCAGGGGGCTCAGCCCCAGCATTTT. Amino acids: CASSAPQGAQPQHF.

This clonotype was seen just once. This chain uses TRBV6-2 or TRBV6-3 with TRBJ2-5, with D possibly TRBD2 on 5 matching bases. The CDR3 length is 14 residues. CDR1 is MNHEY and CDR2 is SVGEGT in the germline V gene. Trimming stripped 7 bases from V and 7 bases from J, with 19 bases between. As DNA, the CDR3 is TGTGCCAGCACTCAAAACATGGGAGTTGGGACCCAGTACTTC. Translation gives CASTQNMGVGTQYF.

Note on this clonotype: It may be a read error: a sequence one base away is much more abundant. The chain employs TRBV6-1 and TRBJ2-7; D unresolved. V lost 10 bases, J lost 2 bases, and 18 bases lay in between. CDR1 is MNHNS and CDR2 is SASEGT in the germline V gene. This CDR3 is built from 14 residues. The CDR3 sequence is CANTSVAVTYEQYF. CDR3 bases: TGTGCCAACACCTCCGTCGCGGTTACCTACGAGCAGTACTTC.